This T cell receptor beta chain was recovered during a study of T cells in tuberculosis. Across the study: IGRA-negative adolescents, IGRA-positive adolescents with latent tuberculosis and adults with active tuberculosis formed this South African cohort.

Study-level results: GEM motif frequencies gave about 70% accuracy; the GMM repertoire gave approximately 90%. Active tuberculosis cases were adults; controls were adolescents.

Germline V gene sequence: CDR1 SGHRS, CDR2 YFSETQ. Trimming took 0 bases from V and 4 from J, leaving 13 bases between them. CDR3 length: 15 residues. This table comes from immunoSEQ multiplex PCR, and its TCRdb copy is limited to in-frame clones, with some not included. The profile shows 30,000 to 40,000 clones, 80% to 95% of them singletons. Time point denoted: new active TB diagnosis, blood taken before or within 7 days of starting treatment. Points on this clone: The target antigen is unknown.

The origin of this receptor is an adult with tuberculosis. Sample: PBMCs, taken at tuberculosis diagnosis. V and J are TRBV5-1 and TRBJ1-2; weak D call: TRBD1 (6 bases). Written as DNA, the CDR3 is TGCGCCAGCAGCTTGGCCCAGGGGAGAGGCTATGGCTACACCTTC. It codes for CASSLAQGRGYGYTF.